These 20 T cell receptor beta chains were all obtained from the same sample, sequenced in a study of shared T cell receptors in the human thymus (dated by TCRdb to the early 2020s). Library preparation employed the immunoSEQ multiplex PCR assay. The table comes from immuneACCESS by way of TCRdb, which keeps in-frame sequences with V and J called. Part of the clones is missing from these tables; in studies checked, under half for an unresolved V gene and the rest for unknown reasons. The sample data list hundreds of thousands of clones, and around 87% of these were observed just once. The ten most abundant clones make up roughly 0.0089% of the sample. The sample was also reused in another study, on human thymus T cells.

The specimen was thymocytes. Receptor source: a boy under three years old with a congenital heart defect. Donor details come from another sample of the same person, matched by shared clones.

The genes are TRBV6-6 and TRBJ1-2; the match to TRBD1 covers 7 bases. The trim removed 2 bases at V and 4 bases at J, leaving 10 bases unmatched. CDR1 MNHNY and CDR2 SVGAGI come from the germline V gene (reference sequence). The CDR3 loop spans 16 amino acids. The CDR3 here is CASSYTQGVRGYGYTF. The CDR3 bases are TGTGCCAGCAGTTACACTCAGGGGGTTCGAGGCTATGGCTACACCTTC.

V and J are TRBV19 and TRBJ2-1; 7 bases match TRBD2. V was pared by 8 bases and J by 0 bases, with 7 bases of the junction left unmatched. Germline lookup yields CDR1 LNHDA and CDR2 SQIVND (reference sequence). The CDR3 consists of 15 residues. In DNA, the CDR3 is TGTGCCAGTGTTGGGGGGGGGATCTCCTACAATGAGCAGTTCTTC. Its translation is CASVGGGISYNEQFF.

Concerning this clone: The sample carries other DNA sequences with the same CDR3. In nucleotides, the CDR3 is TGCGCCAGCCGAACAGGGGTTAATTCACCCCTCCACTTT. Protein product: CASRTGVNSPLHF. The chain recombines TRBV5-1 with TRBJ1-6, with 7 bases matching TRBD1. V was pared by 7 bases and J by 6 bases, with 4 bases of the junction left unmatched. Per germline, CDR1 SGHRS and CDR2 YFSETQ. The CDR3 totals 13 residues.

This chain joins TRBV28 and TRBJ1-4, with a weak D call TRBD1 (5 bases). The CDR3 length is 16 residues. Germline lookup yields CDR1 MDHEN and CDR2 SYDVKM. V gave up 2 bases and J gave up 7 bases, with 17 bases separating them. As DNA, the CDR3 is TGTGCCAGCAGTTTAGGCGACCAGGGTATGGGTGAAAAACTGTTTTTT. Its translation: CASSLGDQGMGEKLFF.

The chain recombines TRBV15 with TRBJ1-5, with D possibly being TRBD1 (5 bases). In germline, CDR1 is LNHNV, CDR2 YYDKDF (reference sequence). The CDR3 has 17 residues. V was pared by 0 bases and J by 2 bases, with 14 bases between. This CDR3 is CATSRDRCQGGNQPQHF. CDR3 coding DNA: TGTGCCACCAGCAGAGATCGGTGTCAGGGTGGCAATCAGCCCCAGCATTTT.

CDR3 amino acids: CASSLGHSGLSYEQYF. The CDR3 DNA reads TGTGCCAGCAGCTTAGGGCATAGCGGCCTCTCCTACGAGCAGTACTTC. This chain joins TRBV5-5 and TRBJ2-7, with D possibly matching TRBD2 (6 bases). The germline gives CDR1 SGHKS, CDR2 YYEKEE (reference sequence). With 2 bases removed from V and 0 bases from J, the gap between germline ends came to 15 bases. The CDR3 is made up of 16 amino acids.

V is TRBV30 and J is TRBJ2-3; D is ambiguous. The CDR3 runs 15 residues. Deletions cut 3 bases from V and 4 bases from J, with 17 bases between. Germline-derived CDR1 and CDR2 are GTSNPN and SVGIG (reference sequence). The CDR3 sequence is CAWRTGNALPDTQYF. The DNA of the CDR3 is TGTGCCTGGAGGACTGGAAATGCCCTCCCAGATACGCAGTATTTT.

The rearrangement links TRBV4-2 to TRBJ2-7, with TRBD1 identical over 10 bases. The CDR3 consists of 14 residues. CDR1 and CDR2 (germline): LGHNA, YNFKEQ. V shed 5 bases and J 5 bases; nucleotides not matched to a gene: 6. As DNA, the CDR3 is TGTGCCAGCAGCTCAGACAGGGGGCGAGACGAGCAGTACTTC. Translating it yields CASSSDRGRDEQYF.

In DNA form, the CDR3 reads TGTGCCAGCAGCTTATTCGACAGGACAGGCCCGAACACTGAAGCTTTCTTT. It specifies CASSLFDRTGPNTEAFF. V usage is TRBV7-3 and J usage is TRBJ1-1; 7 bases are a match to TRBD1. Germline V gene sequence: CDR1 SGHTA, CDR2 FQGTGA. The CDR3 sequence is 17 residues long. V lost 2 bases, J lost 1 base, and 10 bases stayed unmatched.

The rearrangement joins TRBV18 to TRBJ1-1; D possibly corresponds to TRBD1 (6 bases). V was clipped by 3 bases and J by 5 bases, with 10 bases between them. This CDR3 has 13 residues. The germline V gene has CDR1 KGHSH and CDR2 LQKENI. CDR3 nucleotide sequence: TGTGCCAGCTCACCGCTAACAGGGACTGAAGCTTTCTTT. This gives the protein CASSPLTGTEAFF.

This sequence joins TRBV5-4 and TRBJ2-7; 12 bases align to TRBD1. Germline loops: CDR1 SGHNT, CDR2 YYREEE (reference sequence). With 5 bases clipped from V and 6 bases from J, the junction kept 6 bases outside the gene matches. The CDR3 totals 14 residues. CDR3 protein: CASSSGQGASEQYF. The DNA for the CDR3 is TGTGCCAGCAGTTCGGGACAGGGGGCCTCCGAGCAGTACTTC.

In this sample, this clone turned up a few times. The V and J genes are TRBV7-2 and TRBJ2-5; 8 nucleotides align to TRBD1. From germline, CDR1 is SGHTA and CDR2 FQGNSA. Germline trimming cut 5 bases from V and 4 bases from J; bases unmatched to any gene: 15. This CDR3 has 17 amino acids. The CDR3 DNA reads TGTGCCAGCAGCCCCCCCGGGACAGGATACCAGGGAGAGACCCAGTACTTC. Translating gives CASSPPGTGYQGETQYF. Complete variable domain (other parts from reference TRBV7-2 and TRBJ2-5): GAGVSQSPSNKVTEKGKDVELRCDPISGHTALYWYRQSLGQGLEFLIYFQGNSAPDKSGLPSDRFSAERTGGSVSTLTIQRTQQEDSAVYLCASSPPGTGYQGETQYFGPGTRLLVL.

The J gene is TRBJ1-1, the V gene TRBV14, with 9 bases fitting TRBD1. Germline V gives CDR1 SGHDN, CDR2 FVKESK. V shed 1 base and J 0 bases; nucleotides not matched to a gene: 9. The CDR3 loop spans 18 amino acids. The CDR3 nucleotides are TGTGCCAGCAGCCAAGGGGACAGGGACGGGAGCATGAACACTGAAGCTTTCTTT. This codes for CASSQGDRDGSMNTEAFF.

The genes are TRBV14 and TRBJ2-2; D may be TRBD2 (5 bases). V lost 1 base to trimming and J lost 3 bases, with 15 bases between them. Germline loops: CDR1 SGHDN, CDR2 FVKESK. The CDR3 spans 17 residues. The CDR3 reads CASSQAPWESDTGELFF. CDR3 DNA sequence: TGTGCCAGCAGCCAAGCCCCATGGGAGAGTGACACCGGGGAGCTGTTTTTT.

The chain is built from TRBV28 and TRBJ2-7; 10 bases are a match to TRBD1. The germline CDR1 and CDR2 sequences are MDHEN and SYDVKM. This CDR3 contains 16 residues. With 5 bases clipped from V and 4 bases from J, the junction kept 11 bases outside the gene matches. Here the CDR3 DNA reads TGTGCCAGCAGTCCAACCCCCCGGGACAGGGGTTACGAGCAGTACTTC. Translated: CASSPTPRDRGYEQYF.

The chain has TRBV5-5 and TRBJ1-5; 9 positions agree with TRBD1. The germline V gene encodes CDR1 SGHKS and CDR2 YYEKEE (reference sequence). Trimming removed 2 bases from V and 7 bases from J; junction bases left unmatched: 1. This CDR3 is 13 amino acids long. The CDR3 sequence: CASSLQGAQPQHF. CDR3 DNA: TGTGCCAGCAGCTTACAGGGGGCACAGCCCCAGCATTTT. Variable domain in full (rest from reference TRBV5-5 and TRBJ1-5): DAGVTQSPTHLIKTRGQQVTLRCSPISGHKSVSWYQQVLGQGPQFIFQYYEKEERGRGNFPDRFSARQFPNYSSELNVNALLLGDSALYLCASSLQGAQPQHFGDGTRLSIL.

The chain is built from TRBV7-3 and TRBJ2-7; a weak D match, TRBD2 (6 bases). The V end was cut by 4 bases, the J end by 0 bases, with 16 bases between. This CDR3 has 16 amino acids. CDR1 is SGHTA and CDR2 is FQGTGA in the germline V gene. The CDR3 sequence: CASSYPRDFSSYEQYF. The CDR3, as DNA: TGTGCCAGCAGCTACCCCCGGGACTTCAGCTCCTACGAGCAGTACTTC.

The genes are TRBV2 and TRBJ1-5; 12 nucleotides agree with TRBD1. Germline V gene lookup returns CDR1 SNHLY and CDR2 FYNNEI. The length of the CDR3 is 19 residues. Trimming cost V 3 bases and J 1 base; bases outside gene matches: 10. DNA for the CDR3: TGTGCCAGCAGTGAGAGTGTACCGGGACAGGGGGCAAGCAATCAGCCCCAGCATTTT. The encoded protein is CASSESVPGQGASNQPQHF.

The V gene is TRBV7-2, the J gene TRBJ2-2, with D maybe TRBD2 (6 bases). Germline CDR1 reads SGHTA; CDR2 reads FQGNSA. Trimming stripped 2 bases from V and 7 bases from J, with 8 bases between. This CDR3 region has 13 residues. The CDR3 here is CASSLWRDGELFF. The CDR3 DNA sequence: TGTGCCAGCAGCTTATGGAGGGACGGGGAGCTGTTTTTT.

V and J are TRBV4-3 and TRBJ1-3, with a possible D match to TRBD1 (5 bases). Germline CDR1 reads LGHNA; CDR2 reads YSLEER. The CDR3 runs to 20 residues. V gave up 2 bases and J gave up 2 bases, with 25 bases separating them. The DNA of the CDR3 is TGCGCCAGCAGCCAAACTTTGGCGGGACGGGACCCGGGGACTGGAAACACCATATATTTT. It encodes CASSQTLAGRDPGTGNTIYF.